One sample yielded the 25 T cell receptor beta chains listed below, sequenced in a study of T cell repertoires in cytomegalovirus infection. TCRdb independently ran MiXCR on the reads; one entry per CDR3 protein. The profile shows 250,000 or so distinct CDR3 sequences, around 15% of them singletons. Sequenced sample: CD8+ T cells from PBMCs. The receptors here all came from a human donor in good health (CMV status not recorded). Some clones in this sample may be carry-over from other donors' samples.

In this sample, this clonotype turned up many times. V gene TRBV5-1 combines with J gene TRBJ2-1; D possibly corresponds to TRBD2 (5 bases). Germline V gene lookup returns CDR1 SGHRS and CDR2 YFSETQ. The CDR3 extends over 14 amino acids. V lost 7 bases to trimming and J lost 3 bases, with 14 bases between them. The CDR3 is CASAQAGGYNEQFF. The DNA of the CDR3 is TGCGCCAGCGCGCAGGCGGGTGGCTACAATGAGCAGTTCTTC.

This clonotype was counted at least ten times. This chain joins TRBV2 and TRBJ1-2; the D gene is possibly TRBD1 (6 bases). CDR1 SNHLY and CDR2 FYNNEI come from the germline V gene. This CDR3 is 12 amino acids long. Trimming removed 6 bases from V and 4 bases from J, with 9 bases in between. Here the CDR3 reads CASRGTIYGYTF. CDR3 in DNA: TGTGCCAGCAGAGGGACAATCTATGGCTACACCTTC.

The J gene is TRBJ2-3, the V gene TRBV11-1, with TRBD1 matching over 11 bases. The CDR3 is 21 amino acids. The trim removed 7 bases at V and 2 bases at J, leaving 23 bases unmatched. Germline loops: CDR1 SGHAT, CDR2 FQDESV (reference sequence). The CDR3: CASTQFRTGGAFPPPTDTQYF. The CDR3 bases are TGTGCCAGCACCCAATTTCGGACAGGGGGCGCTTTCCCCCCTCCCACAGATACGCAGTATTTT.

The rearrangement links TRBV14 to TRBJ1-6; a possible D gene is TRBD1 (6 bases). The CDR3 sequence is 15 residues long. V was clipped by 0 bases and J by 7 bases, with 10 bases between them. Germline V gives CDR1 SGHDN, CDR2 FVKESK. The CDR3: CASSQDWGANSPLHF. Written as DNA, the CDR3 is TGTGCCAGCAGCCAAGATTGGGGGGCAAATTCACCCCTCCACTTT.

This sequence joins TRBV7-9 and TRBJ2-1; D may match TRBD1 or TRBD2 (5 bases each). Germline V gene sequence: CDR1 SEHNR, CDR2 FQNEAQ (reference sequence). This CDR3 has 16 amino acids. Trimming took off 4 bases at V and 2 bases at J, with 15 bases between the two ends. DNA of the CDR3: TGTGCCAGCAGCTCGTCCGGGGCAGAGCCCTACAATGAGCAGTTCTTC. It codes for CASSSSGAEPYNEQFF.

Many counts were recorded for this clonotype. The CDR3 nucleotides read TGTGCCAGCAGCCCGAGCGAGGGGGCCCCTTACAATGAGCAGTTCTTC. Residues: CASSPSEGAPYNEQFF. The chain has TRBV7-2 and TRBJ2-1; 7 positions match TRBD1. Germline assignment: CDR1 SGHTA and CDR2 FQGNSA. The CDR3 has 16 residues. V lost 5 bases to trimming and J lost 4 bases; unmatched junction nucleotides: 11.

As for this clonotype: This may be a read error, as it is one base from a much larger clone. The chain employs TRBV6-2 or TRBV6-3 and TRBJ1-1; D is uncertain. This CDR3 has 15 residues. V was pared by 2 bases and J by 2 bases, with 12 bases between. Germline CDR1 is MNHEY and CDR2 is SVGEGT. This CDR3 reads CASSYPREINTEAFF. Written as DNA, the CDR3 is TGTGCCAGCAGTTACCCGCGGGAAATAAACACTGAAGCTTTCTTT.

This chain's CDR3 is CASSQDRELSQPQHF. CDR3 coding DNA: TGTGCCAGCAGCCAGGACAGGGAATTAAGCCAGCCCCAGCATTTT. The chain employs TRBV6-2 or TRBV6-3 and TRBJ1-5; TRBD1 matches 8 bases. The germline V gene encodes CDR1 MNHEY and CDR2 SVGEGT. CDR3 length: 15 residues. After removal of 6 bases from V and 7 bases from J, the junction contained 11 bases not matched to a gene.

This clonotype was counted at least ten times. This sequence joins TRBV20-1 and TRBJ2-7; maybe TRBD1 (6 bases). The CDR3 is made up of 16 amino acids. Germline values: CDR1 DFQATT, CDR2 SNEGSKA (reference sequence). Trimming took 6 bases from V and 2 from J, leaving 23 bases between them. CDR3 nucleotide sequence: TGCAGTGCCATTGCCCGGCTCGGGACACATACCTACGAGCAGTACTTC. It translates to CSAIARLGTHTYEQYF.

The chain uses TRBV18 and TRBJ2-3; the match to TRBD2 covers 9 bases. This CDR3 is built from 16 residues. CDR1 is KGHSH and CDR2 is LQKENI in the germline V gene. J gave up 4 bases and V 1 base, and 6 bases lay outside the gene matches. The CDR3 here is CASSPRDSGGPDTQYF. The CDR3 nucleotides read TGTGCCAGCTCACCACGGGATAGCGGGGGCCCAGATACGCAGTATTTT.

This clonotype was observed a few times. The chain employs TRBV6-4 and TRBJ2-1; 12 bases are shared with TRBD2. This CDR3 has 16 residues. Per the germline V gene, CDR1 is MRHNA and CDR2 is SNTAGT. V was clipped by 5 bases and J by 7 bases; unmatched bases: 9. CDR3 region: CASSRLAGASINEQFF. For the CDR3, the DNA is TGTGCCAGCAGTAGACTAGCGGGGGCGTCGATTAATGAGCAGTTCTTC.

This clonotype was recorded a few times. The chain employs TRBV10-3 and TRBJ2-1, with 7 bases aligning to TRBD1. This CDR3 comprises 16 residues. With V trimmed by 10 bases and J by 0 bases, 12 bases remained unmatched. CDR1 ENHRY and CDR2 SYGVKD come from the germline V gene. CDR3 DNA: TGTGCCAGCTCAAAACTAGGACAGGACTCCTACAATGAGCAGTTCTTC. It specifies CASSKLGQDSYNEQFF.

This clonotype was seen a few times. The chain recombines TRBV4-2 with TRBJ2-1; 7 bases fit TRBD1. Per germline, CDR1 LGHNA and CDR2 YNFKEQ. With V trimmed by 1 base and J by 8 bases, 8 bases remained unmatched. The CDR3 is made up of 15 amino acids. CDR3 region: CASSQVQGYVDEQFF. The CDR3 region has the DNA TGTGCCAGCAGCCAAGTACAGGGGTATGTGGATGAGCAGTTCTTC.

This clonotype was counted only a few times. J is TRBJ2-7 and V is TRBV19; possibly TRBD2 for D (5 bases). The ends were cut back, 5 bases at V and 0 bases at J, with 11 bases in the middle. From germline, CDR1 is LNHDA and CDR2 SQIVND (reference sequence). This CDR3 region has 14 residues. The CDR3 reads CASSSGGASYEQYF. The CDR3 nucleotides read TGTGCCAGTAGTTCCGGAGGAGCCTCCTACGAGCAGTACTTC.

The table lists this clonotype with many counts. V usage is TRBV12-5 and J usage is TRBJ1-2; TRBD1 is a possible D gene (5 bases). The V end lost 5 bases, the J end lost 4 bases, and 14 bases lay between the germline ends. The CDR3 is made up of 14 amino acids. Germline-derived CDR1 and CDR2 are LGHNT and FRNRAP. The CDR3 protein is CASGGDGAGYGYTF. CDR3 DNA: TGTGCTAGTGGTGGCGACGGGGCTGGCTATGGCTACACCTTC. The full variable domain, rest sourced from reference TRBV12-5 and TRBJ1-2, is DARVTQTPRHKVTEMGQEVTMRCQPILGHNTVFWYRQTMMQGLELLAYFRNRAPLDDSGMPKDRFSAEMPDATLATLKIQPSEPRDSAVYFCASGGDGAGYGYTFGSGTRLTVV.

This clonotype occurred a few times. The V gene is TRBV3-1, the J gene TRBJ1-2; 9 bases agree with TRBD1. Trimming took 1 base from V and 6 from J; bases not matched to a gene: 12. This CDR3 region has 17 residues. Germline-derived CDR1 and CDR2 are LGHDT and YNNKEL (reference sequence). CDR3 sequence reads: CASSQGYRGRHMNGYTF. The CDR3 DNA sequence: TGTGCCAGCAGCCAAGGATACAGGGGGCGTCATATGAATGGCTACACCTTC. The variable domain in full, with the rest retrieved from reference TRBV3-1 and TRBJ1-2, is DTAVSQTPKYLVTQMGNDKSIKCEQNLGHDTMYWYKQDSKKFLKIMFSYNNKELIINETVPNRFSPKSPDKAHLNLHINSLELGDSAVYFCASSQGYRGRHMNGYTFGSGTRLTVV.

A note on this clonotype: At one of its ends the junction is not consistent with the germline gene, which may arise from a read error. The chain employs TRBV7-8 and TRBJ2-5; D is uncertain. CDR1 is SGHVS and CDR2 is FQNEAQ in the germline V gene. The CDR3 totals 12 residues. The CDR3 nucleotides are TGTGCCGGCAGCTTGCAACAAGAGACCCAGTACTTC. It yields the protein CAGSLQQETQYF.

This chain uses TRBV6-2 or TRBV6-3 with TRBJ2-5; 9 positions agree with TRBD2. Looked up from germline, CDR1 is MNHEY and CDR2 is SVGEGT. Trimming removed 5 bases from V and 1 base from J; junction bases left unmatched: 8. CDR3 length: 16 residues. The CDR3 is CASSPRLAGIQETQYF. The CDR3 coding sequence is TGTGCCAGCAGTCCGAGGCTAGCGGGGATCCAAGAGACCCAGTACTTC.

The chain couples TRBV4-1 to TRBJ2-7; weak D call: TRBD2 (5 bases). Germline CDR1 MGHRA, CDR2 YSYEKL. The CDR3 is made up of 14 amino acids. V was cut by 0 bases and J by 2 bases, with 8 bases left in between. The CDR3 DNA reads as TGCGCCAGCAGCCAAGAAGAGGGCACCTACGAGCAGTACTTC. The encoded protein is CASSQEEGTYEQYF.

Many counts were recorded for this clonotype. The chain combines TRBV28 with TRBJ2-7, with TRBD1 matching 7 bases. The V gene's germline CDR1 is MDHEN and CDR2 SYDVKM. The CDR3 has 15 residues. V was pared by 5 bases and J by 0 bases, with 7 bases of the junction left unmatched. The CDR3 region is CASSLRDSSSYEQYF. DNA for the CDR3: TGTGCCAGCAGTCTAAGGGACAGCAGCTCCTACGAGCAGTACTTC.

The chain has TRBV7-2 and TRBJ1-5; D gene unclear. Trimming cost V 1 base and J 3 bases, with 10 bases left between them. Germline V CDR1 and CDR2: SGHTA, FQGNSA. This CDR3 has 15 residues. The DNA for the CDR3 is TGTGCCAGCAGCTTAGAAGCCAGCACCAATCAGCCCCAGCATTTT. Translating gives CASSLEASTNQPQHF.

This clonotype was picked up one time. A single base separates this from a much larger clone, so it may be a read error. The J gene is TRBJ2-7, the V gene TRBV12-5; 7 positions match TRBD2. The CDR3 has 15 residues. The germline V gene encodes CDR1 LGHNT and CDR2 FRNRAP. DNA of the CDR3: TGTGCTAGTGGTTTTACCTTAGCGGGCCCTTCCGAGCAGTCCTTC. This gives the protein CASGFTLAGPSEQSF.

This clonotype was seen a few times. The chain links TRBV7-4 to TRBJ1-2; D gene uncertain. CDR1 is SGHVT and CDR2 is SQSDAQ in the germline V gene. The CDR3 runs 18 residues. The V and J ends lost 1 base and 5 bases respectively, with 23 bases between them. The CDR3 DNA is TGTGCCAGCAGCTTAGGAGGGTCGGGAAACAGAAACCCATATGGCTACACCTTC. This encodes CASSLGGSGNRNPYGYTF.

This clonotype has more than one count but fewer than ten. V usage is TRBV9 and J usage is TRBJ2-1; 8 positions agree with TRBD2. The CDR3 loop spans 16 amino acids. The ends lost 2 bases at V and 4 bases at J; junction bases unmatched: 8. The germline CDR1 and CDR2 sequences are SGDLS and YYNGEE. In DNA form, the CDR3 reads TGTGCCAGCAGCGTCGTCGAGCGGGGGCGTTACAATGAGCAGTTCTTC. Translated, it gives CASSVVERGRYNEQFF.

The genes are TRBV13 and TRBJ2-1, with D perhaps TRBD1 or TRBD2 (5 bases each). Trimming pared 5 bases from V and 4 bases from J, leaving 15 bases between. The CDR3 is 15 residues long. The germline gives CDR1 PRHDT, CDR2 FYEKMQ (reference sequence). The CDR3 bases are TGTGCCAGCAGCCGCACGGTTGGGGGTTACAATGAGCAGTTCTTC. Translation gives CASSRTVGGYNEQFF.